Given below is one T cell receptor beta chain in context. Its antigen remains unidentified. Base qualities are not provided; no much larger clone lies one nucleotide away. The data were taken from a study of blood T cell repertoires in COVID-19 (dated by TCRdb to the early 2020s). For context, the study as a whole: The collaborator samples originated in the United States, Italy and Spain and spanned the acute and convalescent phases of COVID-19. A de-identified subject ID, COVID-19 status, age in years and sex were almost always included in the sample metadata. The repertoires were released in a freely available public database meant as a resource for research on the immune response to SARS-CoV-2. The prospective study material was composed of cDNA or gDNA derived from T cells, B-cell-depleted T cells, or PBMCs. Where available, HLA class I and class II types were obtained from metadata supplied by the sample provider rather than from assay-based typing. Deeply sampled blood TCRbeta repertoires from subjects exposed to, actively infected with, or recovered from COVID-19 were included in the dataset. Samples were obtained from the ongoing ImmuneRACE study (first 160 participants) and from 1,000 to 1,500 subjects provided by 6 global collaborators.

The germline ends are 12 bases apart after V is trimmed by 4 bases and J by 6 bases. The CDR3 measures 14 amino acids from cysteine to phenylalanine. Kept here is only the CDR3 DNA, which spans 42 bases and is read in frame from base 1. The CDR1 and CDR2 encoded by the germline V gene are KGHDR and SFDVKD. The immunoSEQ Assay, a bias-controlled multiplex PCR, was used to amplify TCRbeta CDR3 regions from genomic DNA. In the paper's pipeline: Within the assay, amplification of reference gene primers was used to estimate how many nucleated cells each sample contained. To quantify the absolute abundance of each unique TCRbeta CDR3 rearrangement, sequence reads were collapsed and filtered. For each sample, productive Simpson clonality was calculated by taking the square root of Simpson's diversity index across productive rearrangements. TCRdb carries this immuneACCESS record with in-frame sequences only. Its versions omit some clonotypes, under half of them owing to an unresolved V gene in the studies checked, with the rest unexplained. V and J calls plus clone size are reproduced from that table; the DNA served to infer D and trimming. Counted in this sample were some 490,000 clones; roughly nine tenths of them appeared once. Together, the top ten hold around 7.9% of the sample.

Enrolling through a virtual design, the prospective study's participants ranged in age from roughly 18 to 95 years and lived across 20 to 30 United States geographic areas. In the prospective study, cohorts were assigned on the basis of participant-reported clinical history obtained from a screening survey and a study questionnaire. Recovered participants in ImmuneRACE Cohort 3 were defined as having two consecutive negative NP/OP PCR tests, clearance from a healthcare professional, or resolution of symptoms. In the prospective study, whole blood, serum and a nasopharyngeal or oropharyngeal swab were collected from each participant by mobile phlebotomists. Additional blood draws and questionnaires over a roughly two-month period could optionally be provided by prospective study participants. Before DNA extraction, blood samples from the prospective study were shipped at room temperature or frozen.

What the authors observed across the whole study: How much clinical and demographic metadata was included differed by source and by participant, and the metadata was provided uncurated.

The sequence is built from TRBV24-1 and TRBJ2-1; the D gene is not confidently resolved. Sample: PBMCs or T cells enriched from blood (not recorded which). The sequence was collected from a woman aged 55-69 years who had recovered from COVID-19. The CDR3 reads CATSDPSVRNEQFF. Here is the DNA: TGTGCCACCAGTGACCCATCGGTGCGCAATGAGCAGTTCTTC.